This TCR beta chain was obtained from a study of blood T cell repertoires in COVID-19. Overall study: Material from acute and convalescent COVID-19 was sourced from the United States, Italy and Spain. Sources were T cells, B-cell-depleted T cells, or PBMCs; the material itself was cDNA or gDNA.

Per the authors' pipeline: The assay estimated nucleated cells by amplifying reference gene primers. Only in-frame clones appear in the TCRdb table, and some are missing; sequencing was by immunoSEQ multiplex PCR. V and J calls and clone size are given by that table; D and trimming were obtained from the DNA. This sample yields some 320,000 clones, of which about 90% are seen a single time; 7.8% belongs to the top ten. V gave up 8 bases and J gave up 0 bases, with 11 bases separating them. CDR3 length: 14 amino acids. Looked up from germline, CDR1 is LGHNA and CDR2 is YSLEER. This receptor was obtained from a woman aged 50 to 65 who had recovered from COVID-19. The V gene is TRBV4-3, the J gene TRBJ1-5; a possible D gene is TRBD1 (5 bases). Sequencing was done on a sample of peripheral blood. CDR3 sequence (DNA): TGCGCCAGCGCCCAGGGAATTAGCAATCAGCCCCAGCATTTT. Translated, it gives CASAQGISNQPQHF.